This T cell receptor beta chain was profiled in a study of blood T cell repertoires in COVID-19. This table comes from immunoSEQ multiplex PCR, and its TCRdb copy is limited to in-frame clones, with some not included. The sample has hundreds of thousands of clones, about 88% seen once. Trimming pared 0 bases from V and 4 bases from J, leaving 6 bases between. The CDR3 spans 13 residues. CDR1 and CDR2 (germline): MNHEY, SVGEGT. The specimen was peripheral blood. The genes are TRBV6-2 or TRBV6-3 and TRBJ1-1; D is unclear. The receptor was derived from a woman in her fifties or sixties with COVID-19, enrolled during active disease. CDR3 coding DNA: TGTGCCAGCAGTTACTCCTTTCTCACTGAAGCTTTCTTT. Protein sequence: CASSYSFLTEAFF.